The clone carrying this T cell receptor (beta chain) was counted a few times. Its antigen is not identified. Produced via immunoSEQ multiplex PCR; TCRdb's table is partial and in-frame only. The repertoire consists of over 6,000 clones, none detected only once. This sample was taken from a study of T cells after posttransplantation cyclophosphamide. V lost 3 bases, J lost 3 bases, and 13 bases lay in between. CDR1 is SEHNR, CDR2 FQNEAQ, per germline (reference sequence). CDR3 length equals 15 residues. Regarding the study as a whole: TRB clonality was highly associated with recipient CMV seropositivity and reactivation. Later blood repertoires were often dominated by clones from the donor CD8+ memory compartment. Tissue-infiltrating T cells from skin or gut overlapped little with blood T cells.

Treatment was busulfan-fludarabine conditioning, a marrow graft, and cyclophosphamide on days +3 and +4. The clonotype comes from a male patient aged 18 to 35 who received an allogeneic stem cell transplant from an unrelated donor, was CMV-positive, and had acute and chronic GVHD. Part of the T cells may come from the graft donor. The chain employs TRBV7-9 and TRBJ2-3; D ambiguous. This material consisted of PBMCs, taken after allogeneic stem cell transplant with posttransplant cyclophosphamide. CDR3 protein: CASSFSTGLTDTQYF. The CDR3 DNA reads as TGTGCCAGCAGCTTCAGTACCGGGTTGACAGATACGCAGTATTTT.